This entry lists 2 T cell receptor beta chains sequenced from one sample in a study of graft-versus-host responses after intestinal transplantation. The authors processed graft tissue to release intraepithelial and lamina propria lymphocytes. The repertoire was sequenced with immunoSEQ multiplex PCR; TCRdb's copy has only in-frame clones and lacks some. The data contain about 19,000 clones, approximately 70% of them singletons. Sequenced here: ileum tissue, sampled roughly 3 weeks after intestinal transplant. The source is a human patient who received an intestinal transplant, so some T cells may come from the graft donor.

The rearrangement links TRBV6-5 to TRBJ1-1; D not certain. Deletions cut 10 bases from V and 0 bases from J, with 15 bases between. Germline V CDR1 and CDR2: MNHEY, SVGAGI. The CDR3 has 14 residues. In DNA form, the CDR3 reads TGTGCCACCAAAGCGCAGAGATTGAACACTGAAGCTTTCTTT. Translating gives CATKAQRLNTEAFF.

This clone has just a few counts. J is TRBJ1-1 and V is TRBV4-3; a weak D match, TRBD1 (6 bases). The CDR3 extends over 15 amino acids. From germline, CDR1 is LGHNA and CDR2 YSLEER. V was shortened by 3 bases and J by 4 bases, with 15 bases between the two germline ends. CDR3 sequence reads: CASSQGANLVTEAFF. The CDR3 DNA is TGCGCCAGCAGCCAGGGGGCTAATTTGGTCACTGAAGCTTTCTTT.